Detailed here is one TCR beta chain. Its target is unknown. The data originate from a study of Graves' ophthalmopathy and Graves' hyperthyroidism. Study-level background: Absence of ophthalmopathy within 18 months of follow-up defined stable hyperthyroidism. Overall study results and limits: Blood also contained most of the expanded thyroid clonotypes above 0.001 frequency. Ophthalmopathy progression cases were predicted by the model with 70.59% sensitivity and about 72% specificity.

Researchers took RNA transcripts and amplified TCR beta CDR3 regions from them. First-round RT-PCR used HTBI primers; second-round multiplex PCR followed. In TCRdb, the multiplex PCR reads were re-called with MiXCR into one record per CDR3 protein. The sample has over a million distinct CDR3 sequences; about 36% are singletons. Germline V gene sequence: CDR1 DFQATT, CDR2 SNEGSKA (reference sequence). This CDR3 is built from 14 residues. V shed 6 bases, J shed 11 bases, and the junction held 17 bases outside the gene matches. This sequence originates from an adult man with Graves' hyperthyroidism. The specimen was peripheral blood or thyroid tissue (not recorded which). The chain links TRBV20-1 to TRBJ2-5; 8 bases agree with TRBD1. The CDR3 sequence: CSAQDRDLYNEQYF. In DNA, the CDR3 is TGCAGTGCCCAGGACAGGGACCTCTACAATGAGCAGTACTTC.